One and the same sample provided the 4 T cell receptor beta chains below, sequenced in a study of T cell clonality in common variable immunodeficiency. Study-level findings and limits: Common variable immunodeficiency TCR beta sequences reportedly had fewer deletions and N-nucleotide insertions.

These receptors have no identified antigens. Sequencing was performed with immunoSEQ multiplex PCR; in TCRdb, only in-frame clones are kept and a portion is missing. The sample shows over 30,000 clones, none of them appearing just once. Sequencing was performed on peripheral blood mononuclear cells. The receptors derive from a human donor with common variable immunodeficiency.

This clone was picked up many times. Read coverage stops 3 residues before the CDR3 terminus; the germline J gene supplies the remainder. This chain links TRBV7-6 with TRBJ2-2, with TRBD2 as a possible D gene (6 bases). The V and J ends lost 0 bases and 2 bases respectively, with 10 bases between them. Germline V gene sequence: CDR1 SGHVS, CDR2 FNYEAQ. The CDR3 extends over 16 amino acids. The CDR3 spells CASSLALGLNTGELFF. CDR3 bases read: TGTGCCAGCAGCTTAGCTTTAGGACTAAACACCGGGGAG.

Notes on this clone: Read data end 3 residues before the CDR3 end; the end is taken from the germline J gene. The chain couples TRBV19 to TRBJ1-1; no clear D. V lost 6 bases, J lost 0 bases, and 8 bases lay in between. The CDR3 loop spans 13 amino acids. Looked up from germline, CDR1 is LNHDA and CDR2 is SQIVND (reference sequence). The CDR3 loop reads CASRPTLNTEAFF. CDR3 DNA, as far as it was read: TGTGCCAGTAGACCCACATTGAACACTGAA.

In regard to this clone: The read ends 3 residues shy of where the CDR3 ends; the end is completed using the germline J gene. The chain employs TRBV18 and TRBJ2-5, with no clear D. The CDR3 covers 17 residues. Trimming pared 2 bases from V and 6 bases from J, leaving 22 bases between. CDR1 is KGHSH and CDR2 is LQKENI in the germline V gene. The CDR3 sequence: CASSPFSRSDSNKTQYF. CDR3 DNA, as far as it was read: TGTGCCAGCTCACCATTTAGTCGTTCCGATAGCAATAAGACC.

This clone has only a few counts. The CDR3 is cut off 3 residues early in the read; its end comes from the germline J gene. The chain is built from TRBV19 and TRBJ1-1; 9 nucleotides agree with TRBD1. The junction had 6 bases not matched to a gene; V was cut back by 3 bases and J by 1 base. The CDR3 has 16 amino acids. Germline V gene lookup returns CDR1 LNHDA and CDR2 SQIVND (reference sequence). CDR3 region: CASSMLPGQGNTEAFF. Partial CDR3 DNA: TGTGCCAGTAGTATGCTCCCGGGACAGGGGAACACTGAA.